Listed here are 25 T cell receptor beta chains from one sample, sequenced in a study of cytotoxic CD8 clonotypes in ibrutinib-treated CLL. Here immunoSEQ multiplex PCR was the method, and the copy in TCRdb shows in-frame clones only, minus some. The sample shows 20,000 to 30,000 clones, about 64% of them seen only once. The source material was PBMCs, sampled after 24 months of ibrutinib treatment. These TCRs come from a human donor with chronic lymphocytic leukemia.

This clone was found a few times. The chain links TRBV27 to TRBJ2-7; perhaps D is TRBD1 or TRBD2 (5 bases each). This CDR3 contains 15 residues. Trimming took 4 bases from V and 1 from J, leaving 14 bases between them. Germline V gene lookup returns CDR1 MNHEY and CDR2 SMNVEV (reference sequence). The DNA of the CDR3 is TGTGCCAGCAGTTCCCCTGAGGGGCGGTCCTACGAGCAGTACTTC. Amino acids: CASSSPEGRSYEQYF.

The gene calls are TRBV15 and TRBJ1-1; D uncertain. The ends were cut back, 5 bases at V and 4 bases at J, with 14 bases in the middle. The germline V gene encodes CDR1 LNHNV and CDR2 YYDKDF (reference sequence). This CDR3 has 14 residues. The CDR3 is CATSSTLIGTEAFF. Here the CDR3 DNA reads TGTGCCACCAGCTCGACCCTAATCGGCACTGAAGCTTTCTTT.

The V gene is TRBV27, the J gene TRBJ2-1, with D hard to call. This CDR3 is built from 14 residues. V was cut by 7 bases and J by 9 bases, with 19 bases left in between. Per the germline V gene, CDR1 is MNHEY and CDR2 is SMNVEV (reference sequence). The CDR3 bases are TGTGCCAGCATGACTTTAACCATGTTCACTGAGCAGTTCTTC. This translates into CASMTLTMFTEQFF.

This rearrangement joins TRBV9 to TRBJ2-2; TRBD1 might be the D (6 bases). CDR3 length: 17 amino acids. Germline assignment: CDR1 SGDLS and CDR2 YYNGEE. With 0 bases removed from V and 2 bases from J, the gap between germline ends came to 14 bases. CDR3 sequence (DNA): TGTGCCAGCAGCGTAGCTTTCGGGACAATTAACACCGGGGAGCTGTTTTTT. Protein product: CASSVAFGTINTGELFF.

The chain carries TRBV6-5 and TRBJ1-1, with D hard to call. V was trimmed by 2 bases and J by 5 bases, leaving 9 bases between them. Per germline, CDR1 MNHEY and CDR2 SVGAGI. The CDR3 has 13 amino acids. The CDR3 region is CASSYNGVTEAFF. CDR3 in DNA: TGTGCCAGCAGTTACAATGGGGTGACTGAAGCTTTCTTT.

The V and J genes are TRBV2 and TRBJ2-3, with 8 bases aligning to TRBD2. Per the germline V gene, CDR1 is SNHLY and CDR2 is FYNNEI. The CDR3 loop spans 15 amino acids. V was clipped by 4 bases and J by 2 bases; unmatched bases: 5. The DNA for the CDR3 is TGTGCCAGCAGTGTAAGGCGGGGGGTCACAGATACGCAGTATTTT. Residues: CASSVRRGVTDTQYF.

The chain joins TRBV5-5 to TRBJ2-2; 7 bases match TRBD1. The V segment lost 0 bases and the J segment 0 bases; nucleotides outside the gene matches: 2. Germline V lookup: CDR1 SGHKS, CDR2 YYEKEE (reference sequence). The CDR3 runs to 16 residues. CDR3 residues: CASSLEGTANTGELFF. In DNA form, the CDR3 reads TGTGCCAGCAGCTTGGAGGGGACAGCGAACACCGGGGAGCTGTTTTTT. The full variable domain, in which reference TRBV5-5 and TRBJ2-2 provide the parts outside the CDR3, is DAGVTQSPTHLIKTRGQQVTLRCSPISGHKSVSWYQQVLGQGPQFIFQYYEKEERGRGNFPDRFSARQFPNYSSELNVNALLLGDSALYLCASSLEGTANTGELFFGEGSRLTVL.

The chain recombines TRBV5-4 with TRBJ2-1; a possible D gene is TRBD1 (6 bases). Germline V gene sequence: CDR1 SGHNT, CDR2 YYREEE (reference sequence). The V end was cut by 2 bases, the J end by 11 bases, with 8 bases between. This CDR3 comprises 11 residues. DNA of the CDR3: TGTGCCAGCAGCTTACAGGGTCAGCAGTTCTTC. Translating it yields CASSLQGQQFF.

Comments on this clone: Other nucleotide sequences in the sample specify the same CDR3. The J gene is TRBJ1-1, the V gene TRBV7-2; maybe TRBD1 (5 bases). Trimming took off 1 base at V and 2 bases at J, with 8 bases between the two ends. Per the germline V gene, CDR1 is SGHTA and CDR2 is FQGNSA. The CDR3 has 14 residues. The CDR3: CASSLGRANTEAFF. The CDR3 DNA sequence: TGTGCCAGCAGCTTAGGCAGGGCCAACACTGAAGCTTTCTTT.

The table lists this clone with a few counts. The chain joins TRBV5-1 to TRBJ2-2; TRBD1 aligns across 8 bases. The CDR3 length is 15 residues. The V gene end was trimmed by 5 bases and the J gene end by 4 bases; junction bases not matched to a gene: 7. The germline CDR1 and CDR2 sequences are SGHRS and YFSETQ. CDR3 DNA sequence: TGCGCCAGCAGACAGGACAGGGTCGCCACCGGGGAGCTGTTTTTT. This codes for CASRQDRVATGELFF.

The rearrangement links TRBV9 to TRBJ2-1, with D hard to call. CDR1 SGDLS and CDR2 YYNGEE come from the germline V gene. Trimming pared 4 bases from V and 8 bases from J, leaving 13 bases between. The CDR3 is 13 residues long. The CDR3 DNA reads TGTGCCAGCAGCCCTTCCCATATGGATGAGCAGTTCTTC. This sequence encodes CASSPSHMDEQFF.

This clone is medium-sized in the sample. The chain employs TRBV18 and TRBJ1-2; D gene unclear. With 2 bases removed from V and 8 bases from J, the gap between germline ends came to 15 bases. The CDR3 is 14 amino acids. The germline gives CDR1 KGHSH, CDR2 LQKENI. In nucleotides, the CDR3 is TGTGCCAGCTCACCAGTCGACCCTCCGGACGGCTACACCTTC. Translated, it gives CASSPVDPPDGYTF.

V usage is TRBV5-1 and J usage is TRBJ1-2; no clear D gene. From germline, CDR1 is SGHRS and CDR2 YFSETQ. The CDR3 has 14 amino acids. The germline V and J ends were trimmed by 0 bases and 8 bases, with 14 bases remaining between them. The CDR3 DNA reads TGCGCCAGCAGCTTGGGATTTCAAGCGAGAGGCTACACCTTC. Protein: CASSLGFQARGYTF.

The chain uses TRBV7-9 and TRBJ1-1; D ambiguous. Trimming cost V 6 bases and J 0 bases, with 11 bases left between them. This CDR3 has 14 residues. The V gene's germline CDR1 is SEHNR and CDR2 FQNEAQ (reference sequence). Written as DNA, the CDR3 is TGTGCCAGCAGGCCCAGGACTTTGAACACTGAAGCTTTCTTT. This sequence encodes CASRPRTLNTEAFF.

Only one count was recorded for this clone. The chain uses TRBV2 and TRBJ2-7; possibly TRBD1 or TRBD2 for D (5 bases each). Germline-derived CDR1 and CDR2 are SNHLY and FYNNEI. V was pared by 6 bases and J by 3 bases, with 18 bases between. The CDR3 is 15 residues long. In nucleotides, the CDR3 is TGTGCCAGCAGGAGAGCCTGGCAGAGGGGCTACGAGCAGTACTTC. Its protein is CASRRAWQRGYEQYF.

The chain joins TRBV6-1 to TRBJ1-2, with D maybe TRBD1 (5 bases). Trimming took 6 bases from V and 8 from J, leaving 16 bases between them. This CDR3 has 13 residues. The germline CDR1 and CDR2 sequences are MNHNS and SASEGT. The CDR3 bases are TGTGCCAGCAGGACCGGGACTCCGTTAGGCTACACCTTC. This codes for CASRTGTPLGYTF.

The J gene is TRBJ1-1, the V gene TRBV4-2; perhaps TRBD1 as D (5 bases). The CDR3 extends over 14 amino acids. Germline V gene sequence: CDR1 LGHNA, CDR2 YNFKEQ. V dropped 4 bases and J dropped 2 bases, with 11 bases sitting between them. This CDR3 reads CASSRGHANTEAFF. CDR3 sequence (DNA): TGTGCCAGCAGCCGAGGACACGCTAACACTGAAGCTTTCTTT.

The CDR3 region is CASSADRGGNTEAFF. For the CDR3, the DNA is TGTGCCAGCAGCGCAGACAGGGGAGGCAACACTGAAGCTTTCTTT. The V and J genes are TRBV5-4 and TRBJ1-1, with 8 positions matching TRBD1. The CDR3 contains 15 residues. CDR1 is SGHNT and CDR2 is YYREEE in the germline V gene (reference sequence). V shed 4 bases, J shed 2 bases, and the junction held 7 bases outside the gene matches.

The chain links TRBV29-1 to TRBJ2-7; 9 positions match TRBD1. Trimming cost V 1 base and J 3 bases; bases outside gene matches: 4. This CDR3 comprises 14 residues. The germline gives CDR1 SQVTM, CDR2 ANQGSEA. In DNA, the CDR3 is TGCAGCGTTGAAGGGGGACAGGGTGGCTACGAGCAGTACTTC. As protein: CSVEGGQGGYEQYF.

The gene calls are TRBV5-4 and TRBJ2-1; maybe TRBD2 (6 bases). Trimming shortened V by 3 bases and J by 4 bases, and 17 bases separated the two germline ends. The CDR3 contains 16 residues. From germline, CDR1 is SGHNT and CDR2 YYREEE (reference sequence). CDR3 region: CASSSPSSATYNEQFF. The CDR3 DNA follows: TGTGCCAGCAGCTCACCCTCTAGCGCCACGTACAATGAGCAGTTCTTC. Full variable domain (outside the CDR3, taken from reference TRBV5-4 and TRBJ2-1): ETGVTQSPTHLIKTRGQQVTLRCSSQSGHNTVSWYQQALGQGPQFIFQYYREEENGRGNFPPRFSGLQFPNYSSELNVNALELDDSALYLCASSSPSSATYNEQFFGPGTRLTVL.

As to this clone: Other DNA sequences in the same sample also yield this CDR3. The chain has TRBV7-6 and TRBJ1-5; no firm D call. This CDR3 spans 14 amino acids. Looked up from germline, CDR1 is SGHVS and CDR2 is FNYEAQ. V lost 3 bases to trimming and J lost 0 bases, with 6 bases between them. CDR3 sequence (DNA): TGTGCCAGCAGCTTCGGGGATAGCAATCAGCCCCAGCATTTT. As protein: CASSFGDSNQPQHF.

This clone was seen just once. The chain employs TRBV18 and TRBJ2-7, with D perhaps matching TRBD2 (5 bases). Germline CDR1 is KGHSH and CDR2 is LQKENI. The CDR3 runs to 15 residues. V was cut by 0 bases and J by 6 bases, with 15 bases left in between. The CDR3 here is CASSPPSARGAEQYF. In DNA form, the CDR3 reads TGTGCCAGCTCACCACCGTCGGCCCGGGGAGCCGAGCAGTACTTC.

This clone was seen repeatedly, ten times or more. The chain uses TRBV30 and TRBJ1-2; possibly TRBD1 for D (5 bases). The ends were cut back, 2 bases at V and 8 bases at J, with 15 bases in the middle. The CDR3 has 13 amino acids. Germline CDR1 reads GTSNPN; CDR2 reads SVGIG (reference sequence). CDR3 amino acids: CAWSLGVSYGYTF. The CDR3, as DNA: TGTGCCTGGAGTTTAGGGGTTTCTTACGGCTACACCTTC.

The CDR3 bases are TGTGCCAGTAGTTCTCTACGGGGGGACAGCACAGATACGCAGTATTTT. Translated: CASSSLRGDSTDTQYF. The chain is built from TRBV19 and TRBJ2-3, with 7 bases fitting TRBD2. The CDR3 is 16 residues long. Germline CDR1 reads LNHDA; CDR2 reads SQIVND (reference sequence). Trimming removed 5 bases from V and 0 bases from J; junction bases left unmatched: 8.

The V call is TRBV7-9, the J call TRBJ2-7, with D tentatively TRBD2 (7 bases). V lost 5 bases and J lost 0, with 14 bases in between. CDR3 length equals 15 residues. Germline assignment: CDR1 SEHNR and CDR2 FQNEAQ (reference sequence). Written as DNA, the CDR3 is TGTGCCAGCAGCCACCCGGCGGGGGCCTCCTACGAGCAGTACTTC. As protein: CASSHPAGASYEQYF.